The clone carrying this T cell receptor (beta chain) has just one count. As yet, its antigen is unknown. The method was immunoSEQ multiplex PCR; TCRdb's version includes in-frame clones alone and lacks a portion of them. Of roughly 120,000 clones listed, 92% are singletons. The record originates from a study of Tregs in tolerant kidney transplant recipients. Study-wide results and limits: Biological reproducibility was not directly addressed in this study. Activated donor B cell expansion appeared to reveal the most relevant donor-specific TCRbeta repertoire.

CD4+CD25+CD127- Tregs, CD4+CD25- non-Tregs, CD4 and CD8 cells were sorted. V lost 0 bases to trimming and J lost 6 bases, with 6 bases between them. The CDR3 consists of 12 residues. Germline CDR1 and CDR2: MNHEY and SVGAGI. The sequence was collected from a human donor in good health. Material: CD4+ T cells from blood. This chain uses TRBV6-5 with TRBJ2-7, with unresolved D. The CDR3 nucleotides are TGTGCCAGCAGTTACTCGGGTATCGAGCAGTACTTC. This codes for CASSYSGIEQYF.